What follows describes a single T cell receptor (beta chain). No antigen is known for it. Primers included in the PCR were 60 Vbeta and 13 Jbeta primers. Produced via immunoSEQ multiplex PCR; TCRdb's table is partial and in-frame only. The sample has 150,000 to 170,000 clones; approximately 77% are singletons. The sample comes from a study of cytomegalovirus exposure and HLA in healthy donors. Overall study results and limits: The sole available immune exposure information was CMV serostatus. In a later analysis, specific HLA alleles were associated with approximately 17,000 TCR beta sequences at a 0.05 false discovery rate.

This CDR3 is built from 14 residues. CDR1 MDHEN and CDR2 SYDVKM come from the germline V gene. V lost 5 bases and J lost 7, with 14 bases in between. The chain is built from TRBV28 and TRBJ2-2, with D perhaps TRBD1 (5 bases). The sequencing input was PBMCs. This TCR came from a man aged 18 to 30 in good health and CMV-seronegative. CDR3 sequence (DNA): TGTGCCAGCAGTAGGGGCCTCCTTGGCGGGGAGCTGTTTTTT. This translates into CASSRGLLGGELFF.